The 27 T cell receptor beta chains in this list originate from one sample, sequenced in a study of cytotoxic CD8 clonotypes in ibrutinib-treated CLL. TCRdb's table, derived via immunoSEQ multiplex PCR, lists solely in-frame clones and lacks some. The data hold about 39,000 clones, with 55% to 80% observed a single time. Material: PBMCs, obtained at disease progression, from a patient treated with ibrutinib. These receptors all come from a human donor with chronic lymphocytic leukemia.

The rearrangement links TRBV7-9 to TRBJ1-3; D remains unclear. Germline V gene lookup returns CDR1 SEHNR and CDR2 FQNEAQ (reference sequence). Trimming removed 7 bases at V and 0 bases at J, with 13 bases between. CDR3 length: 15 residues. CDR3 sequence: CASTDGRPSGNTIYF. The CDR3 DNA reads TGTGCCAGCACCGATGGTAGACCCTCTGGAAACACCATATATTTT.

The gene calls are TRBV7-8 and TRBJ2-1; possibly TRBD1 for D (6 bases). The CDR3 totals 17 residues. The V end lost 2 bases, the J end lost 8 bases, and 22 bases lay between the germline ends. The germline gives CDR1 SGHVS, CDR2 FQNEAQ. The CDR3 sequence: CASSLRAIGGVFHEQFF. DNA for the CDR3: TGTGCCAGCAGCTTAAGAGCGATAGGGGGAGTTTTCCATGAGCAGTTCTTC.

The gene calls are TRBV27 and TRBJ2-7; tentative D call: TRBD1 (6 bases). V lost 2 bases, J lost 3 bases, and 11 bases lay in between. CDR1 MNHEY and CDR2 SMNVEV come from the germline V gene (reference sequence). The length of the CDR3 is 14 residues. The CDR3 loop reads CASSLDRSYYEQYF. CDR3 nucleotides: TGTGCCAGCAGTTTAGACAGGAGTTACTACGAGCAGTACTTC.

The count of this clone is one. The chain combines TRBV2 with TRBJ2-3; perhaps D is TRBD1 or TRBD2 (5 bases each). The CDR3 extends over 15 amino acids. The germline V gene encodes CDR1 SNHLY and CDR2 FYNNEI. V lost 3 bases, J lost 13 bases, and 23 bases lay in between. CDR3 coding DNA: TGTGCCAGCAGTGACCGGGAACAAGCATCAAGGGACGAGTATTTT. It specifies CASSDREQASRDEYF.

The chain employs TRBV11-2 and TRBJ1-1; D is possibly TRBD1 (5 bases). Germline V gene lookup returns CDR1 SGHAT and CDR2 FQNNGV. V was cut by 5 bases and J by 6 bases, with 25 bases left in between. The CDR3 runs 17 residues. For the CDR3, the DNA is TGTGCCAGCAGCCTTACGACAAGGGGCTGGTCCTTGGCTGAAGCTTTCTTT. It is translated as CASSLTTRGWSLAEAFF. Variable domain in full (rest from reference TRBV11-2 and TRBJ1-1): EAGVAQSPRYKIIEKRQSVAFWCNPISGHATLYWYQQILGQGPKLLIQFQNNGVVDDSQLPKDRFSAERLKGVDSTLKIQPAKLEDSAVYLCASSLTTRGWSLAEAFFGQGTRLTVV.

The chain carries TRBV5-6 and TRBJ2-2; D is possibly TRBD1 or TRBD2 (5 bases each). CDR1 SGHDT and CDR2 YYEEEE come from the germline V gene. This CDR3 is 13 amino acids long. The V and J ends lost 7 bases and 7 bases respectively, with 14 bases between them. CDR3 region: CASGTRWGGELFF. In DNA, the CDR3 is TGTGCCAGCGGGACCAGGTGGGGCGGGGAGCTGTTTTTT.

This chain links TRBV5-1 with TRBJ1-6; 11 positions match TRBD1. CDR3 length: 16 amino acids. V dropped 1 base and J dropped 8; count of bases not matched to a gene: 5. Germline V gives CDR1 SGHRS, CDR2 YFSETQ. CDR3 in amino acids: CASSLSGTGGHSPLHF. The CDR3 DNA sequence: TGCGCCAGCAGCTTGTCAGGGACAGGGGGACATTCACCCCTCCACTTT.

This rearrangement joins TRBV30 to TRBJ2-1; 9 nucleotides match TRBD2. CDR1 is GTSNPN, CDR2 SVGIG, per germline (reference sequence). The CDR3 extends over 16 amino acids. The V segment lost 1 base and the J segment 0 bases; nucleotides outside the gene matches: 4. The CDR3: CAWSAGGLASYNEQFF. CDR3 sequence (DNA): TGTGCCTGGAGTGCCGGGGGACTAGCCTCCTACAATGAGCAGTTCTTC.

The V gene is TRBV19, the J gene TRBJ2-5; 12 bases align to TRBD2. From germline, CDR1 is LNHDA and CDR2 SQIVND (reference sequence). The CDR3 sequence is 15 residues long. J gave up 5 bases and V 8 bases, and 9 bases lay outside the gene matches. CDR3 bases: TGTGCCAGTTCTCCTAGCGGGAGGGCCGGTGAGACCCAGTACTTC. Translating gives CASSPSGRAGETQYF.

This clone came up once. The chain is built from TRBV25-1 and TRBJ1-4; 9 positions agree with TRBD1. This CDR3 region has 15 residues. The trim removed 6 bases at V and 3 bases at J, leaving 5 bases unmatched. CDR1 and CDR2 (germline): MGHDK, SYGVNS. The CDR3 DNA is TGTGCCAGCAGGGGGACAGGGATACCTAATGAAAAACTGTTTTTT. Translated: CASRGTGIPNEKLFF.

The chain has TRBV29-1 and TRBJ2-1; TRBD1 aligns across 8 bases. In germline, CDR1 is SQVTM, CDR2 ANQGSEA. After removal of 6 bases from V and 4 bases from J, the junction contained 8 bases not matched to a gene. The CDR3 extends over 14 amino acids. The CDR3 reads CSVSRRQGYNEQFF. CDR3 bases: TGCAGCGTGTCACGCCGACAGGGGTACAATGAGCAGTTCTTC.

V and J are TRBV4-1 and TRBJ2-1, with D uncertain. The germline V gene encodes CDR1 MGHRA and CDR2 YSYEKL. This CDR3 has 14 amino acids. Trimming stripped 4 bases from V and 5 bases from J, with 12 bases between. The CDR3 sequence is CASSPLNQNNEQFF. DNA for the CDR3: TGCGCCAGCAGCCCGCTGAACCAAAACAATGAGCAGTTCTTC.

The chain employs TRBV30 and TRBJ1-1; D is unclear. CDR3 length equals 12 residues. Germline assignment: CDR1 GTSNPN and CDR2 SVGIG (reference sequence). V was trimmed by 1 base and J by 4 bases, leaving 7 bases between them. CDR3 sequence: CAWSAWGTEAFF. Here the CDR3 DNA reads TGTGCCTGGAGTGCATGGGGCACTGAAGCTTTCTTT.

The V call is TRBV9, the J call TRBJ2-7; tentatively, D is TRBD2 (5 bases). The V and J ends lost 0 bases and 0 bases respectively, with 13 bases between them. CDR3 size: 16 residues. Germline assignment: CDR1 SGDLS and CDR2 YYNGEE. The CDR3 loop reads CASSVGPGLNSYEQYF. As DNA, the CDR3 is TGTGCCAGCAGCGTAGGGCCGGGGTTGAACTCCTACGAGCAGTACTTC. Using reference TRBV9 and TRBJ2-7 for the parts outside the CDR3, the full variable domain is DSGVTQTPKHLITATGQRVTLRCSPRSGDLSVYWYQQSLDQGLQFLIQYYNGEERAKGNILERFSAQQFPDLHSELNLSSLELGDSALYFCASSVGPGLNSYEQYFGPGTRLTVT.

The V gene is TRBV2, the J gene TRBJ2-6; 12 bases align to TRBD1. The CDR3 totals 19 residues. Trimming took 6 bases from V and 0 from J; bases not matched to a gene: 9. Germline CDR1 and CDR2: SNHLY and FYNNEI. The CDR3 coding sequence is TGTGCCAGCAGCCAGCGGGGACAGGGGGCTTTCTCTGGGGCCAACGTCCTGACTTTC. It translates to CASSQRGQGAFSGANVLTF.

The CDR3 loop reads CASSSPGQGQGGEQYF. DNA for the CDR3: TGCGCCAGCAGCAGTCCGGGACAGGGCCAAGGGGGCGAGCAGTACTTC. The chain recombines TRBV5-1 with TRBJ2-7, with TRBD1 identical over 9 bases. CDR3 length: 16 residues. CDR1 is SGHRS and CDR2 is YFSETQ in the germline V gene. The ends lost 4 bases at V and 6 bases at J; junction bases unmatched: 14.

Here the CDR3 DNA reads TGTGCCAGCTCCCGCGGAGCAGTTACCTACGAGCAGTACTTC. Translation gives CASSRGAVTYEQYF. The chain has TRBV18 and TRBJ2-7; D not certain. The CDR3 is 14 residues long. Deletions cut 6 bases from V and 2 bases from J, with 14 bases between. Germline values: CDR1 KGHSH, CDR2 LQKENI.

In this sample, this clone turned up a few times. This chain uses TRBV7-6 with TRBJ2-7; 8 bases match TRBD1. Germline V gene sequence: CDR1 SGHVS, CDR2 FNYEAQ. The CDR3 is made up of 14 amino acids. The V gene end was trimmed by 3 bases and the J gene end by 3 bases; junction bases not matched to a gene: 4. This CDR3 is CASSLGGQGYEQYF. DNA for the CDR3: TGTGCCAGCAGCTTGGGAGGACAGGGCTACGAGCAGTACTTC.

This chain joins TRBV25-1 and TRBJ1-2; maybe TRBD1 (6 bases). The V gene's germline CDR1 is MGHDK and CDR2 SYGVNS. The CDR3 covers 14 residues. Trimming took off 4 bases at V and 6 bases at J, with 15 bases between the two ends. The CDR3 bases are TGTGCCAGCAGTGTGGTGGGACACGACAATGGCTACACCTTC. This translates into CASSVVGHDNGYTF.

CDR3 coding DNA: TGTGCCAGCACCTTGTGGGGACAGGATCGTGGCTACACCTTC. It translates to CASTLWGQDRGYTF. The V call is TRBV6-6, the J call TRBJ1-2; 8 positions match TRBD1. Germline assignment: CDR1 MNHNY and CDR2 SVGAGI (reference sequence). V gave up 7 bases and J gave up 7 bases; unmatched junction bases: 11. The CDR3 runs 14 residues.

This clone was observed a handful of times. The chain employs TRBV5-5 and TRBJ1-1, with TRBD1 matching over 8 bases. The CDR3 contains 17 residues. The germline V gene encodes CDR1 SGHKS and CDR2 YYEKEE (reference sequence). The V segment lost 0 bases and the J segment 0 bases; nucleotides outside the gene matches: 7. CDR3 loop: CASSLVPRGLMNTEAFF. The CDR3 region has the DNA TGTGCCAGCAGCTTGGTTCCCAGGGGGCTGATGAACACTGAAGCTTTCTTT. The full variable domain, rest sourced from reference TRBV5-5 and TRBJ1-1, is DAGVTQSPTHLIKTRGQQVTLRCSPISGHKSVSWYQQVLGQGPQFIFQYYEKEERGRGNFPDRFSARQFPNYSSELNVNALLLGDSALYLCASSLVPRGLMNTEAFFGQGTRLTVV.

The chain links TRBV11-3 to TRBJ1-3; D is unclear. Looked up from germline, CDR1 is SGHNT and CDR2 is YENEEA. The CDR3 contains 15 residues. V lost 8 bases and J 0 bases, leaving 14 bases between the germline ends. The CDR3 region is CASEHRGDSGNTIYF. Here the CDR3 DNA reads TGTGCCAGCGAACATCGTGGGGACTCTGGAAACACCATATATTTT.

The V and J genes are TRBV4-3 and TRBJ2-5, with D hard to call. The germline gives CDR1 LGHNA, CDR2 YSLEER. V was clipped by 1 base and J by 2 bases, with 5 bases between them. There are 13 residues in the CDR3. In nucleotides, the CDR3 is TGCGCCAGCAGCCAAGGGGTTCAAGAGACCCAGTACTTC. Translating gives CASSQGVQETQYF.

The sample holds one count of this clone. The J gene is TRBJ2-1, the V gene TRBV4-2, with 12 bases lining up with TRBD2. V dropped 2 bases and J dropped 8; count of bases not matched to a gene: 4. The germline gives CDR1 LGHNA, CDR2 YNFKEQ. This CDR3 contains 15 residues. The CDR3 spells CASSQSLAGGDEQFF. The CDR3 DNA reads as TGTGCCAGCAGCCAATCGCTAGCGGGAGGGGATGAGCAGTTCTTC.

The rearrangement joins TRBV5-6 to TRBJ2-7; D gene uncertain. Per germline, CDR1 SGHDT and CDR2 YYEEEE. V was trimmed by 2 bases and J by 4 bases, leaving 10 bases between them. There are 13 residues in the CDR3. The CDR3 spells CASSFPGGYEQYF. The CDR3 DNA reads TGTGCCAGCAGCTTCCCGGGTGGGTACGAGCAGTACTTC.

The CDR3, as DNA: TGCGCCAGCAGCCCCGGGACAGGAGTCTCTGGGGCCAACGTCCTGACTTTC. Protein sequence: CASSPGTGVSGANVLTF. The chain employs TRBV5-1 and TRBJ2-6, with 8 bases that match TRBD1. This CDR3 has 17 amino acids. The V gene's germline CDR1 is SGHRS and CDR2 YFSETQ. Losses at the gene ends were 4 bases for V and 0 bases for J; bases not matched to a gene: 6. The variable domain in full, completed from reference TRBV5-1 and TRBJ2-6, reads KAGVTQTPRYLIKTRGQQVTLSCSPISGHRSVSWYQQTPGQGLQFLFEYFSETQRNKGNFPGRFSGRQFSNSRSEMNVSTLELGDSALYLCASSPGTGVSGANVLTFGAGSRLTVL.

The genes are TRBV9 and TRBJ1-3; D is ambiguous. This CDR3 contains 13 residues. Trimming pared 3 bases from V and 4 bases from J, leaving 8 bases between. Per the germline V gene, CDR1 is SGDLS and CDR2 is YYNGEE. The CDR3 region has the DNA TGTGCCAGCAGCGCCGAACTGGGAAACACCATATATTTT. Its translation: CASSAELGNTIYF.